One sample yielded the 18 T cell receptor beta chains listed below, sequenced in a study of identifying expanded T cells in peripheral blood. The table came from immunoSEQ multiplex PCR; TCRdb's copy has only in-frame clones and leaves some out. The sample consists of around 82,000 clones, about four fifths of them appearing once. Sequencing used blood. The source is a person between 18 and 70 years old in good health.

The genes are TRBV7-3 and TRBJ2-2; D is ambiguous. Trimming removed 5 bases from V and 2 bases from J, with 6 bases in between. Germline values: CDR1 SGHTA, CDR2 FQGTGA. This CDR3 spans 13 amino acids. The CDR3 DNA is TGTGCCAGCAGCGGTCATAACACCGGGGAGCTGTTTTTT. This encodes CASSGHNTGELFF. The variable domain in full, completed from reference TRBV7-3 and TRBJ2-2, reads GAGVSQTPSNKVTEKGKYVELRCDPISGHTALYWYRQSLGQGPEFLIYFQGTGAADDSGLPNDRFFAVRPEGSVSTLKIQRTERGDSAVYLCASSGHNTGELFFGEGSRLTVL.

The chain recombines TRBV4-1 with TRBJ2-5; the match to TRBD2 covers 8 bases. Germline V gene data show CDR1 as MGHRA and CDR2 as YSYEKL. CDR3 length: 15 residues. V dropped 4 bases and J dropped 5; count of bases not matched to a gene: 9. CDR3 protein: CASSPPGLGMETQYF. In nucleotides, the CDR3 is TGCGCCAGCAGCCCACCGGGACTAGGGATGGAGACCCAGTACTTC.

Only a few counts were recorded for this clone. The chain is built from TRBV7-2 and TRBJ2-2; TRBD2 agrees at 15 bases. Germline values: CDR1 SGHTA, CDR2 FQGNSA. J was trimmed by 7 bases and V by 5 bases; bases with no gene match: 5. This CDR3 spans 16 amino acids. The DNA of the CDR3 is TGTGCCAGCAGCCCCGGACTAGCGGGAGGGTTCGGGGAGCTGTTTTTT. It specifies CASSPGLAGGFGELFF.

J is TRBJ1-2 and V is TRBV11-2, with no clear D. The CDR3 totals 14 residues. Trimming removed 2 bases at V and 4 bases at J, with 11 bases between. Germline V CDR1 and CDR2: SGHAT, FQNNGV. The CDR3 protein is CASSLSAGSYGYTF. DNA for the CDR3: TGTGCCAGCAGCTTATCTGCGGGTAGCTATGGCTACACCTTC. Supplemented by reference TRBV11-2 and TRBJ1-2, the full variable domain reads EAGVAQSPRYKIIEKRQSVAFWCNPISGHATLYWYQQILGQGPKLLIQFQNNGVVDDSQLPKDRFSAERLKGVDSTLKIQPAKLEDSAVYLCASSLSAGSYGYTFGSGTRLTVV.

The V and J genes are TRBV10-3 and TRBJ1-5; the match to TRBD1 covers 8 bases. This CDR3 region has 14 residues. Per the germline V gene, CDR1 is ENHRY and CDR2 is SYGVKD. J was trimmed by 4 bases and V by 5 bases; bases with no gene match: 4. CDR3 sequence reads: CAISRTGRNQPQHF. CDR3 sequence (DNA): TGTGCCATCAGTCGGACAGGGCGGAATCAGCCCCAGCATTTT.

This rearrangement joins TRBV5-8 to TRBJ2-7; D is uncertain. V lost 4 bases and J lost 4, with 6 bases in between. The CDR3 length is 11 residues. The germline CDR1 and CDR2 sequences are SGHTS and YDEGEE. CDR3: CASSGSYEQYF. CDR3 DNA: TGTGCCAGCAGCGGGTCGTACGAGCAGTACTTC.

The V gene is TRBV29-1, the J gene TRBJ2-1; D unresolved. The CDR3 sequence is 17 residues long. Germline values: CDR1 SQVTM, CDR2 ANQGSEA. V lost 2 bases to trimming and J lost 4 bases, with 21 bases between them. CDR3 bases: TGCAGCGTTGAACTTGGGCAGGCCCGCTCAATTTACAATGAGCAGTTCTTC. This sequence encodes CSVELGQARSIYNEQFF.

The genes are TRBV5-4 and TRBJ1-3, with D perhaps matching TRBD1 (5 bases). This CDR3 has 14 amino acids. Trimming took off 3 bases at V and 7 bases at J, with 14 bases between the two ends. The germline gives CDR1 SGHNT, CDR2 YYREEE (reference sequence). The CDR3 sequence: CASSSQGYLNTIYF. In nucleotides, the CDR3 is TGTGCCAGCAGCTCTCAGGGTTATTTGAACACCATATATTTT. The whole variable domain, remainder taken from reference TRBV5-4 and TRBJ1-3, is ETGVTQSPTHLIKTRGQQVTLRCSSQSGHNTVSWYQQALGQGPQFIFQYYREEENGRGNFPPRFSGLQFPNYSSELNVNALELDDSALYLCASSSQGYLNTIYFGEGSWLTVV.

The CDR3 coding sequence is TGTGCCAGCAGTTCCCTAGGTGATGGCTACACCTTC. This gives the protein CASSSLGDGYTF. The chain is built from TRBV6-5 and TRBJ1-2; D is unresolved. The V gene's germline CDR1 is MNHEY and CDR2 SVGAGI. This CDR3 comprises 12 residues. Trimming took 4 bases from V and 6 from J, leaving 9 bases between them.

This chain links TRBV19 with TRBJ1-1; D is uncertain. V shed 5 bases and J shed 1 base, with 14 bases lying between them. Germline V CDR1 and CDR2: LNHDA, SQIVND (reference sequence). The CDR3 runs to 15 residues. CDR3 region: CASSPHPGGNTEAFF. The DNA of the CDR3 is TGTGCCAGTAGTCCCCACCCGGGAGGGAACACTGAAGCTTTCTTT.

The gene calls are TRBV2 and TRBJ2-3; TRBD2 aligns across 7 bases. Germline-derived CDR1 and CDR2 are SNHLY and FYNNEI. The CDR3 is made up of 13 amino acids. The V and J ends lost 7 bases and 2 bases, in that order; junction bases with no gene match: 3. The CDR3 here is CASMGGDTDTQYF. Written as DNA, the CDR3 is TGTGCCAGCATGGGAGGGGACACAGATACGCAGTATTTT. Looking up the rest from reference TRBV2 and TRBJ2-3 gives the full variable domain: EPEVTQTPSHQVTQMGQEVILRCVPISNHLYFYWYRQILGQKVEFLVSFYNNEISEKSEIFDDQFSVERPDGSNFTLKIRSTKLEDSAMYFCASMGGDTDTQYFGPGTRLTVL.

This chain connects TRBV19 to TRBJ1-5, with TRBD1 identical over 7 bases. V shed 6 bases, J shed 7 bases, and the junction held 9 bases outside the gene matches. Germline CDR1 is LNHDA and CDR2 is SQIVND (reference sequence). The CDR3 has 14 amino acids. The CDR3 region has the DNA TGTGCCAGTAGGACAGGGCCTGAGGGGCAGCCCCAGCATTTT. Its translation: CASRTGPEGQPQHF.

The chain employs TRBV7-2 and TRBJ2-1; 10 nucleotides line up with TRBD2. This CDR3 has 14 residues. Trimming took 3 bases from V and 10 from J; bases not matched to a gene: 6. Germline CDR1 and CDR2: SGHTA and FQGNSA. DNA of the CDR3: TGTGCCAGCAGCTTGATAGCGGGAGGAGAGGAGCAGTTCTTC. It codes for CASSLIAGGEEQFF. The complete variable domain, with remaining parts taken from reference TRBV7-2 and TRBJ2-1, reads GAGVSQSPSNKVTEKGKDVELRCDPISGHTALYWYRQSLGQGLEFLIYFQGNSAPDKSGLPSDRFSAERTGGSVSTLTIQRTQQEDSAVYLCASSLIAGGEEQFFGPGTRLTVL.

This CDR3 is CASSGREGITNEQFF. The CDR3, as DNA: TGTGCCAGCAGCGGGCGGGAGGGAATTACCAATGAGCAGTTCTTC. The chain employs TRBV9 and TRBJ2-1, with 9 bases lining up with TRBD2. CDR3 size: 15 residues. V shed 3 bases and J 6 bases; nucleotides not matched to a gene: 7. Germline V gene lookup returns CDR1 SGDLS and CDR2 YYNGEE.

This clone was seen a few times. The gene calls are TRBV28 and TRBJ1-5, with D unclear. Germline loops: CDR1 MDHEN, CDR2 SYDVKM. This CDR3 spans 14 amino acids. Between the trimmed V and J ends, which lost 1 base and 5 bases, there was a span of 9 bases. The CDR3 DNA sequence: TGTGCCAGCAGTTTATTTAGGCGGGATCAGCCCCAGCATTTT. Encoded protein: CASSLFRRDQPQHF.

The chain uses TRBV19 and TRBJ2-7, with 11 bases matching TRBD2. V gave up 5 bases and J gave up 0 bases; unmatched junction bases: 6. CDR1 is LNHDA and CDR2 is SQIVND in the germline V gene (reference sequence). The CDR3 covers 16 residues. The CDR3 sequence: CASSERLAGYSYEQYF. CDR3 bases: TGTGCCAGTAGTGAAAGACTAGCGGGGTACTCCTACGAGCAGTACTTC.

The gene calls are TRBV28 and TRBJ2-7; 14 bases are a match to TRBD2. The CDR3 covers 16 residues. Per the germline V gene, CDR1 is MDHEN and CDR2 is SYDVKM. The trim removed 7 bases at V and 3 bases at J, leaving 8 bases unmatched. CDR3 bases: TGTGCCAGCATTCCCGGAGGGACTAGCGGGAGCTACGAGCAGTACTTC. It is translated as CASIPGGTSGSYEQYF. Based on the CDR3 plus reference TRBV28 and TRBJ2-7, the full variable domain is DVKVTQSSRYLVKRTGEKVFLECVQDMDHENMFWYRQDPGLGLRLIYFSYDVKMKEKGDIPEGYSVSREKKERFSLILESASTNQTSMYLCASIPGGTSGSYEQYFGPGTRLTVT.

V gene TRBV7-2 combines with J gene TRBJ2-1; TRBD2 agrees at 8 bases. Looked up from germline, CDR1 is SGHTA and CDR2 is FQGNSA. The ends lost 5 bases at V and 8 bases at J; junction bases unmatched: 8. The CDR3 is 14 amino acids. The CDR3 DNA reads TGTGCCAGCAGCACGGGAGGGCCTAGGGATGAGCAGTTCTTC. This sequence encodes CASSTGGPRDEQFF.